One sample yielded the 15 T cell receptor beta chains listed below, sequenced in a study of cytomegalovirus exposure and HLA in healthy donors. Generated by immunoSEQ multiplex PCR, the TCRdb table keeps only in-frame clones and is missing some. Seen here are roughly 250,000 clones, approximately 87% observed once, and the top ten hold approximately 2.5%. The sample consisted of PBMCs. The receptor set was obtained from a man between 18 and 29 years old in good health and CMV-seronegative.

This clone was seen once. Here the CDR3 DNA reads TGTGCCAGTTACTCACCGCTGCAAGGAGCGGAGCTGTTTTTT. Protein product: CASYSPLQGAELFF. The chain employs TRBV21-1 and TRBJ2-2; the listed D gene, TRBD2, was not tested against the DNA. TRBV21-1 is a documented pseudogene. The CDR3 is 14 residues long.

This sequence joins TRBV28 and TRBJ2-1; 11 nucleotides line up with TRBD2. Germline V gene data show CDR1 as MDHEN and CDR2 as SYDVKM. The CDR3 totals 17 residues. With 2 bases clipped from V and 7 bases from J, the junction kept 10 bases outside the gene matches. Written as DNA, the CDR3 is TGTGCCAGCAGTTTAAGCCTAGCGGGAGGAGGCCGGAATGAGCAGTTCTTC. Its protein product is CASSLSLAGGGRNEQFF.

The chain uses TRBV29-1 and TRBJ2-1, with TRBD2 matching 9 bases. The CDR3 is 16 residues long. V lost 3 bases and J lost 0; bases outside the gene matches: 6. Germline V gives CDR1 SQVTM, CDR2 ANQGSEA. The CDR3: CSVEGLSGSSYNEQFF. CDR3 DNA sequence: TGCAGCGTTGAGGGACTTAGCGGGAGCTCCTACAATGAGCAGTTCTTC.

V usage is TRBV11-2 and J usage is TRBJ1-1, with D unresolved. Germline-derived CDR1 and CDR2 are SGHAT and FQNNGV. V shed 0 bases and J shed 1 base, with 6 bases lying between them. This CDR3 is 14 amino acids long. CDR3 residues: CASSLETRNTEAFF. The CDR3 DNA reads TGTGCCAGCAGCTTAGAGACACGGAACACTGAAGCTTTCTTT.

V and J are TRBV6-1 and TRBJ1-1; possible D gene TRBD1, 5 bases. The CDR3 sequence is 13 residues long. Germline CDR1 MNHNS, CDR2 SASEGT. The V gene lost 3 bases and the J gene lost 6 bases, with 11 bases spanning the gap. CDR3: CASSDKGRAEAFF. CDR3 in DNA: TGTGCCAGCAGTGATAAGGGGAGGGCTGAAGCTTTCTTT.

The genes are TRBV28 and TRBJ2-5, with D unresolved. Looked up from germline, CDR1 is MDHEN and CDR2 is SYDVKM. This CDR3 spans 12 amino acids. The V end was cut by 3 bases, the J end by 5 bases, with 7 bases between. The CDR3 region is CASSFNFETQYF. The CDR3 nucleotides read TGTGCCAGCAGTTTTAACTTTGAGACCCAGTACTTC.

This chain connects TRBV25-1 to TRBJ1-2; 7 bases line up with TRBD1. V gave up 1 base and J gave up 3 bases; unmatched junction bases: 5. There are 15 residues in the CDR3. CDR1 MGHDK and CDR2 SYGVNS come from the germline V gene. The DNA for the CDR3 is TGTGCCAGCAGTGAATGGGGTACAGGGGACTATGGCTACACCTTC. This gives the protein CASSEWGTGDYGYTF.

The chain has TRBV27 and TRBJ1-1; a weak D match, TRBD1 (5 bases). Per the germline V gene, CDR1 is MNHEY and CDR2 is SMNVEV (reference sequence). The CDR3 is 15 amino acids. Between the trimmed V and J ends, which lost 6 bases and 5 bases, there was a span of 19 bases. CDR3 sequence (DNA): TGTGCCAGCAGCCCGCGGGGCGGGTCGGTGACTGAAGCTTTCTTT. Translated: CASSPRGGSVTEAFF.

Here the CDR3 reads CASSPQGANYGYTF. The CDR3 nucleotides read TGTGCCAGCTCACCACAAGGGGCTAACTATGGCTACACCTTC. This sequence joins TRBV18 and TRBJ1-2; tentative D call: TRBD1 (5 bases). Germline-derived CDR1 and CDR2 are KGHSH and LQKENI. There are 14 residues in the CDR3. The V and J ends lost 1 base and 0 bases respectively, with 6 bases between them. The full variable domain, completed using reference TRBV18 and TRBJ1-2, is NAGVMQNPRHLVRRRGQEARLRCSPMKGHSHVYWYRQLPEEGLKFMVYLQKENIIDESGMPKERFSAEFPKEGPSILRIQQVVRGDSAAYFCASSPQGANYGYTFGSGTRLTVV.

The chain couples TRBV10-2 to TRBJ2-1, with 8 bases identical to TRBD2. This CDR3 contains 15 residues. The V gene end was trimmed by 6 bases and the J gene end by 6 bases; junction bases not matched to a gene: 10. Germline CDR1 and CDR2: WSHSY and SAAADI. CDR3 sequence (DNA): TGCGCCAGCAGAAAGGGACTAGACTTCGGCAATGAGCAGTTCTTC. Its translation: CASRKGLDFGNEQFF.

The chain is built from TRBV5-6 and TRBJ1-2, with 7 bases aligning to TRBD1. V dropped 4 bases and J dropped 4; count of bases not matched to a gene: 4. This CDR3 spans 13 amino acids. Germline-derived CDR1 and CDR2 are SGHDT and YYEEEE. Written as DNA, the CDR3 is TGTGCCAGCAGCCCTAGGGGGCTCTATGGCTACACCTTC. Its translation: CASSPRGLYGYTF.

This clone turned up a few times. This chain connects TRBV28 to TRBJ1-6; tentatively, D is TRBD1 (6 bases). The CDR3 totals 14 residues. Trimming removed 4 bases from V and 14 bases from J, with 18 bases in between. Germline V lookup: CDR1 MDHEN, CDR2 SYDVKM. The CDR3 here is CASSYGAPRGTLHF. The CDR3 nucleotides are TGTGCCAGCAGTTACGGGGCCCCCAGGGGTACCCTCCACTTT.

This chain links TRBV6-5 with TRBJ2-2; 7 bases fit TRBD1. Germline CDR1 reads MNHEY; CDR2 reads SVGAGI. With V trimmed by 2 bases and J by 7 bases, 4 bases remained unmatched. This CDR3 contains 14 residues. The DNA of the CDR3 is TGTGCCAGCAGTTACAGAGGGGGCGGCGGGGAGCTGTTTTTT. Translating gives CASSYRGGGGELFF.

The chain links TRBV18 to TRBJ2-1; weak D call: TRBD2 (6 bases). There are 14 residues in the CDR3. V gave up 3 bases and J gave up 8 bases, with 14 bases separating them. Per the germline V gene, CDR1 is KGHSH and CDR2 is LQKENI. CDR3 protein: CASSPSWEDDEQFF. DNA of the CDR3: TGTGCCAGCTCACCTTCCTGGGAGGACGATGAGCAGTTCTTC.

This clone has only a few counts. The V call is TRBV5-6, the J call TRBJ1-2; no clear D gene. The CDR3 loop spans 14 amino acids. V lost 0 bases and J lost 4, with 10 bases in between. The germline V gene has CDR1 SGHDT and CDR2 YYEEEE. The CDR3 DNA reads as TGTGCCAGCAGCTTGGCACAGTCCTCCTATGGCTACACCTTC. This translates into CASSLAQSSYGYTF.